Each of the 20 T cell receptor beta chains below was sequenced from the same sample in a study of shared clonotypes between healthy human individuals. The protocol was immunoSEQ multiplex PCR, while the TCRdb copy is restricted to in-frame clones and leaves out a portion. The table includes 300,000 to 400,000 clones, more than 60% detected once. The sequenced material came from memory CD4+ T cells sorted from blood. The subset here: CD45RA-negative fraction. These receptors were obtained from a man aged 30 to 45 in good health.

This clone was observed many times. V and J are TRBV12-5 and TRBJ2-3, with TRBD1 as a possible D gene (5 bases). Germline-derived CDR1 and CDR2 are LGHNT and FRNRAP. The CDR3 length is 13 residues. V dropped 3 bases and J dropped 8 bases, with 12 bases sitting between them. CDR3 DNA sequence: TGTGCTAGTGGTTTAAAGGGGTCCGGTACGCAGTATTTT. As protein: CASGLKGSGTQYF.

This clone has more than one count but fewer than ten. This rearrangement joins TRBV5-6 to TRBJ2-3; D unresolved. Trimming took 3 bases from V and 3 from J, leaving 5 bases between them. Germline CDR1 and CDR2: SGHDT and YYEEEE. This CDR3 is built from 12 residues. The CDR3 protein is CASSSTTDTQYF. CDR3 coding DNA: TGTGCCAGCAGCTCTACAACAGATACGCAGTATTTT.

To note about this clone: This same CDR3 is encoded by further DNA sequences in the sample. This chain uses TRBV29-1 with TRBJ1-1; D uncertain. CDR3 length equals 13 residues. Germline CDR1 SQVTM, CDR2 ANQGSEA. Trimming removed 4 bases at V and 0 bases at J, with 9 bases between. The CDR3 DNA reads TGCAGCGTTGGGACCGGACTGAACACTGAAGCTTTCTTT. Protein sequence: CSVGTGLNTEAFF.

This clone was seen only a few times. This chain connects TRBV10-1 to TRBJ1-5, with a possible D match to TRBD1 (5 bases). The V gene's germline CDR1 is WNHNN and CDR2 SYGVQD (reference sequence). The CDR3 runs to 14 residues. Trimming took off 4 bases at V and 5 bases at J, with 12 bases between the two ends. The CDR3 sequence is CASSAGTTDQPQHF. Here the CDR3 DNA reads TGCGCCAGCAGTGCTGGGACCACCGATCAGCCCCAGCATTTT.

This clone was detected many times. The chain links TRBV5-4 to TRBJ2-7; 8 positions match TRBD2. There are 15 residues in the CDR3. Germline trimming cut 4 bases from V and 1 base from J; bases unmatched to any gene: 7. CDR1 and CDR2 from the germline V gene are SGHNT and YYREEE (reference sequence). DNA of the CDR3: TGTGCCAGCAGCCCGGGGGGGACACGGTCCTACGAGCAGTACTTC. It specifies CASSPGGTRSYEQYF. The full variable domain, completed using reference TRBV5-4 and TRBJ2-7, is ETGVTQSPTHLIKTRGQQVTLRCSSQSGHNTVSWYQQALGQGPQFIFQYYREEENGRGNFPPRFSGLQFPNYSSELNVNALELDDSALYLCASSPGGTRSYEQYFGPGTRLTVT.

The J gene is TRBJ2-6, the V gene TRBV11-2; 7 positions match TRBD1. Germline assignment: CDR1 SGHAT and CDR2 FQNNGV. CDR3 length: 16 residues. J lost 0 bases, V lost 8 bases, and 7 bases had no gene match. In nucleotides, the CDR3 is TGTGCCAGCCAAGGGGGCCTGGTCTCTGGGGCCAACGTCCTGACTTTC. It is translated as CASQGGLVSGANVLTF.

This clone was detected only a few times. This chain uses TRBV19 with TRBJ2-7, with 7 bases aligning to TRBD1. The CDR3 runs to 13 residues. After removal of 7 bases from V and 7 bases from J, the junction contained 10 bases not matched to a gene. Germline V gene data show CDR1 as LNHDA and CDR2 as SQIVND (reference sequence). In nucleotides, the CDR3 is TGTGCCAGTACCCGGACAGGCCTGGGGGAGCAGTACTTC. This codes for CASTRTGLGEQYF.

The chain couples TRBV12-5 to TRBJ2-2, with 12 bases that match TRBD2. Germline CDR1 is LGHNT and CDR2 is FRNRAP. The CDR3 has 18 amino acids. The junction had 8 bases not matched to a gene; V was cut back by 0 bases and J by 6 bases. CDR3 amino acids: CASGLVASGRALAGELFF. CDR3 coding DNA: TGTGCTAGTGGTTTGGTAGCTAGCGGGAGGGCCCTGGCCGGGGAGCTGTTTTTT. The complete variable domain, with remaining parts taken from reference TRBV12-5 and TRBJ2-2, reads DARVTQTPRHKVTEMGQEVTMRCQPILGHNTVFWYRQTMMQGLELLAYFRNRAPLDDSGMPKDRFSAEMPDATLATLKIQPSEPRDSAVYFCASGLVASGRALAGELFFGEGSRLTVL.

In its sample, this clone was seen a few times. The rearrangement uses TRBV7-6 and TRBJ2-2; the D gene is possibly TRBD2 (6 bases). Trimming shortened V by 4 bases and J by 0 bases, and 18 bases separated the two germline ends. The CDR3 is 18 amino acids. The germline CDR1 and CDR2 sequences are SGHVS and FNYEAQ. The CDR3: CASSSHGAGKANTGELFF. The CDR3 nucleotides are TGTGCCAGCAGCTCACATGGGGCGGGGAAAGCGAACACCGGGGAGCTGTTTTTT.

The chain recombines TRBV7-3 with TRBJ2-2; D is unresolved. V was trimmed by 6 bases and J by 7 bases, leaving 6 bases between them. Germline CDR1 SGHTA, CDR2 FQGTGA. The CDR3 is made up of 11 amino acids. In DNA, the CDR3 is TGTGCCAGCAGTTACGGCGGGGAGCTGTTTTTT. Translated, it gives CASSYGGELFF.

The chain uses TRBV5-1 and TRBJ2-1; TRBD2 matches 8 bases. J gave up 6 bases and V 4 bases, and 9 bases lay outside the gene matches. Germline loops: CDR1 SGHRS, CDR2 YFSETQ. This CDR3 has 15 residues. CDR3 coding DNA: TGCGCCAGCAGCCCCCGGGGGGGACTAGGCAATGAGCAGTTCTTC. This translates into CASSPRGGLGNEQFF.

The V gene is TRBV9, the J gene TRBJ2-7; a weak D match, TRBD1 (6 bases). Looked up from germline, CDR1 is SGDLS and CDR2 is YYNGEE. Trimming left V 3 bases short and J 6 bases short, with 19 bases between. This CDR3 has 15 amino acids. CDR3 amino acids: CASSAQTGQNFEQYF. CDR3 DNA sequence: TGTGCCAGCAGCGCCCAGACAGGTCAAAACTTCGAGCAGTACTTC. The full variable domain, completed using reference TRBV9 and TRBJ2-7, is DSGVTQTPKHLITATGQRVTLRCSPRSGDLSVYWYQQSLDQGLQFLIQYYNGEERAKGNILERFSAQQFPDLHSELNLSSLELGDSALYFCASSAQTGQNFEQYFGPGTRLTVT.

The rearrangement links TRBV19 to TRBJ2-1; the match to TRBD1 covers 7 bases. Germline V gene sequence: CDR1 LNHDA, CDR2 SQIVND (reference sequence). The V and J ends lost 6 bases and 2 bases, in that order; junction bases with no gene match: 4. CDR3 length: 14 residues. The DNA of the CDR3 is TGTGCCAGTAGCCGGGACAGACCCTACAATGAGCAGTTCTTC. This gives the protein CASSRDRPYNEQFF. Full variable domain (remainder filled in from reference TRBV19 and TRBJ2-1): DGGITQSPKYLFRKEGQNVTLSCEQNLNHDAMYWYRQDPGQGLRLIYYSQIVNDFQKGDIAEGYSVSREKKESFPLTVTSAQKNPTAFYLCASSRDRPYNEQFFGPGTRLTVL.

The gene calls are TRBV29-1 and TRBJ2-6; D perhaps matches TRBD1 (6 bases). V dropped 7 bases and J dropped 2 bases, with 15 bases sitting between them. The CDR3 consists of 15 residues. Germline CDR1 and CDR2: SQVTM and ANQGSEA. The CDR3 here is CSAEGEGAGANVLTF. Here the CDR3 DNA reads TGCAGCGCAGAGGGTGAGGGGGCTGGGGCCAACGTCCTGACTTTC. The whole variable domain, filled in from reference TRBV29-1 and TRBJ2-6, reads SAVISQKPSRDICQRGTSLTIQCQVDSQVTMMFWYRQQPGQSLTLIATANQGSEATYESGFVIDKFPISRPNLTFSTLTVSNMSPEDSSIYLCSAEGEGAGANVLTFGAGSRLTVL.

The chain couples TRBV7-6 to TRBJ2-1; no definite D call. CDR1 and CDR2 (germline): SGHVS, FNYEAQ. V lost 1 base and J lost 8, with 9 bases in between. This CDR3 has 13 residues. CDR3 amino acids: CASSLGSRYEQFF. The CDR3 DNA reads TGTGCCAGCAGCTTAGGTAGTCGGTATGAGCAGTTCTTC.

The chain recombines TRBV18 with TRBJ2-7; TRBD2 matches 7 bases. The CDR3 contains 15 residues. J was trimmed by 2 bases and V by 6 bases; bases with no gene match: 10. The germline gives CDR1 KGHSH, CDR2 LQKENI. The DNA of the CDR3 is TGTGCCAGCTCGCCCAGTAGCGGGCATACCTACGAGCAGTACTTC. Residues: CASSPSSGHTYEQYF.

The chain carries TRBV30 and TRBJ1-2; TRBD1 matches at 8 bases. Germline V gene data show CDR1 as GTSNPN and CDR2 as SVGIG (reference sequence). CDR3 length: 13 residues. The ends lost 0 bases at V and 6 bases at J; junction bases unmatched: 3. CDR3 protein: CAWSVAGGHGYTF. The DNA of the CDR3 is TGTGCCTGGAGTGTGGCAGGGGGCCATGGCTACACCTTC. Variable domain in full (rest from reference TRBV30 and TRBJ1-2): SQTIHQWPATLVQPVGSPLSLECTVEGTSNPNLYWYRQAAGRGLQLLFYSVGIGQISSEVPQNLSASRPQDRQFILSSKKLLLSDSGFYLCAWSVAGGHGYTFGSGTRLTVV.

The chain couples TRBV28 to TRBJ2-5, with TRBD2 matching over 9 bases. The CDR3 loop spans 14 amino acids. Germline V gene lookup returns CDR1 MDHEN and CDR2 SYDVKM. The trim removed 10 bases at V and 6 bases at J, leaving 12 bases unmatched. The CDR3 is CATLHAGGGKTQYF. In nucleotides, the CDR3 is TGTGCCACCCTTCATGCGGGAGGGGGGAAGACCCAGTACTTC.

The V gene is TRBV27, the J gene TRBJ2-7, with D possibly matching TRBD2 (6 bases). Trimming shortened V by 6 bases and J by 6 bases, and 18 bases separated the two germline ends. The germline gives CDR1 MNHEY, CDR2 SMNVEV (reference sequence). There are 14 residues in the CDR3. CDR3 residues: CASRPLSGQGEQYF. In nucleotides, the CDR3 is TGTGCCAGCAGACCCTTGAGCGGGCAGGGCGAGCAGTACTTC.

This clone was recorded a few times. V usage is TRBV29-1 and J usage is TRBJ1-4, with 8 bases that match TRBD1. V gave up 7 bases and J gave up 0 bases; unmatched junction bases: 7. Germline assignment: CDR1 SQVTM and CDR2 ANQGSEA. The CDR3 runs to 15 residues. The CDR3 DNA reads TGCAGCGCCAGGACAGGGTCGACAACTAATGAAAAACTGTTTTTT. It is translated as CSARTGSTTNEKLFF.